Described below is a single T cell receptor (beta chain) sequence and its context. Authors' data handling: How many nucleated cells were present was estimated from reference gene primer amplification. Using immunoSEQ multiplex PCR, the repertoire was profiled, and TCRdb retains in-frame clones only, with some absent. From that table come the V and J calls and clone size; the DNA was used to work out D and trimming. Among over 130,000 clones listed, 88% were seen once. This CDR3 spans 15 amino acids. J was trimmed by 2 bases and V by 4 bases; bases with no gene match: 7. Per germline, CDR1 MGHRA and CDR2 YSYEKL. The data originate from a study of blood T cell repertoires in COVID-19. About the research overall: Sites in the United States, Italy and Spain provided acute and convalescent COVID-19 samples. PBMCs, B-cell-depleted T cells, or T cells were the source of the cDNA or gDNA that made up the material.

The rearrangement joins TRBV4-1 to TRBJ1-2; 7 bases match TRBD1. What was sequenced was peripheral blood. The source is a man between 60 and 75 years old with active or convalescent COVID-19. The CDR3 sequence: CASSPRQGRNYGYTF. DNA for the CDR3: TGCGCCAGCAGCCCCAGACAGGGTAGGAACTATGGCTACACCTTC.